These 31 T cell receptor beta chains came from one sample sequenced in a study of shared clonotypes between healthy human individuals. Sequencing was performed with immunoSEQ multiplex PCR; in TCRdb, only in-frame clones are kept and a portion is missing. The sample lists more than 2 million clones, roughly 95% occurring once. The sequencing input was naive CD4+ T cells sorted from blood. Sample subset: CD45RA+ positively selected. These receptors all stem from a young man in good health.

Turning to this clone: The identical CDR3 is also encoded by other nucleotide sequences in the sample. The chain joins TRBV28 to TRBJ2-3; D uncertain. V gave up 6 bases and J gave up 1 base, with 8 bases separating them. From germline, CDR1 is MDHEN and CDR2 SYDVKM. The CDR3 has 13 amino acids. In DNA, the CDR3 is TGTGCCAGCAGCCCACCCGGCACAGATACGCAGTATTTT. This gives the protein CASSPPGTDTQYF.

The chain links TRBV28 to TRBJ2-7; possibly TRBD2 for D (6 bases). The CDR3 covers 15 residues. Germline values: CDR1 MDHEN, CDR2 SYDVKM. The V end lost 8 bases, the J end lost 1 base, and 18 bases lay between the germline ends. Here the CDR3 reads CASSGAGTVSYEQYF. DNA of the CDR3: TGTGCCAGCTCCGGCGCGGGGACTGTATCCTACGAGCAGTACTTC.

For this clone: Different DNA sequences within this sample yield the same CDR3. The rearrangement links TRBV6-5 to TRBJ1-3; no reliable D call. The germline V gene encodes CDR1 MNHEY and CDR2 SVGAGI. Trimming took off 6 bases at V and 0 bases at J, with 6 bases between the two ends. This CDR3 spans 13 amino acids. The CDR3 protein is CASSTASGNTIYF. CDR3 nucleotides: TGTGCCAGCAGCACAGCCTCTGGAAACACCATATATTTT.

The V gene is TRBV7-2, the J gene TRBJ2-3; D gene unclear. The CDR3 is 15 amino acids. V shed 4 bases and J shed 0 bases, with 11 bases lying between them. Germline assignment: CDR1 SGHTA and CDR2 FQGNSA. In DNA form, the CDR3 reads TGTGCCAGCAGCTCTTCCCATGTTAGCACAGATACGCAGTATTTT. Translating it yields CASSSSHVSTDTQYF.

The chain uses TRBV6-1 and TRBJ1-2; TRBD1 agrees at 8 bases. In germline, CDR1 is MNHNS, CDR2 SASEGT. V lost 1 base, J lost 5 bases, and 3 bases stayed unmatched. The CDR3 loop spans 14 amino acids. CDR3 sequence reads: CASSEGTGKYGYTF. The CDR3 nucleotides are TGTGCCAGCAGTGAAGGGACAGGGAAGTATGGCTACACCTTC.

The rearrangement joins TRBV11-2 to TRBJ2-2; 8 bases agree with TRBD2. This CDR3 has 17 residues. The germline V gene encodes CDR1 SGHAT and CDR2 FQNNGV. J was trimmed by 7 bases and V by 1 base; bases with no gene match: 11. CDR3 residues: CASSLVGTSPIGGELFF. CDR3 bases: TGTGCCAGCAGCTTAGTCGGGACTAGTCCCATCGGCGGGGAGCTGTTTTTT.

CDR3 amino acids: CASSGTLNTEAFF. In nucleotides, the CDR3 is TGTGCCAGCAGCGGGACGCTGAACACTGAAGCTTTCTTT. The chain employs TRBV6-5 and TRBJ1-1, with D possibly being TRBD1 (5 bases). Germline V gene data show CDR1 as MNHEY and CDR2 as SVGAGI. Trimming cost V 6 bases and J 0 bases, with 8 bases left between them. The CDR3 totals 13 residues.

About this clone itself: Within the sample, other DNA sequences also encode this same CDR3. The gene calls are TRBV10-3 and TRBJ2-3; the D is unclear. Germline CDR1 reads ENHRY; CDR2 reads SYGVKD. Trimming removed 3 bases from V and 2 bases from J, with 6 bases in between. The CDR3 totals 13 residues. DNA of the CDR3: TGTGCCATCAGTGAAACGTCCACAGATACGCAGTATTTT. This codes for CAISETSTDTQYF.

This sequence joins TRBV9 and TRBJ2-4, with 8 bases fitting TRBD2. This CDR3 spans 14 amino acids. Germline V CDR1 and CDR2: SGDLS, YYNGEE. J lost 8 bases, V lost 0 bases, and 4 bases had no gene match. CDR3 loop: CASSVAGLADIQYF. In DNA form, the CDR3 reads TGTGCCAGCAGCGTAGCCGGACTAGCTGACATTCAGTACTTC.

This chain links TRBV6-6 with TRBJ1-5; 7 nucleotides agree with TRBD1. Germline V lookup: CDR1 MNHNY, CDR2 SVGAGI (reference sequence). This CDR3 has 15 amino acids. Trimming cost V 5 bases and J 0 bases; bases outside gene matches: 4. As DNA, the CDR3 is TGTGCCAGCAGTAAGACAGGGAATAGCAATCAGCCCCAGCATTTT. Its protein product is CASSKTGNSNQPQHF.

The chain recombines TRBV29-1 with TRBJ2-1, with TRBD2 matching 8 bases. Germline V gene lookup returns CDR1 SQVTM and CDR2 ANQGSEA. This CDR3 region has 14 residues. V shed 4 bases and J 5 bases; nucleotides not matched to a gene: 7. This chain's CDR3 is CSVVGGGPHNEQFF. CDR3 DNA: TGCAGCGTTGTCGGCGGGGGGCCACACAATGAGCAGTTCTTC.

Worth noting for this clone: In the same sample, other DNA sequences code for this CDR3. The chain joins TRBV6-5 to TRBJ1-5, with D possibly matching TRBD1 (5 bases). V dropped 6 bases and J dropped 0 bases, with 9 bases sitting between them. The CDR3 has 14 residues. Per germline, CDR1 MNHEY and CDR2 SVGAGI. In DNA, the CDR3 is TGTGCCAGCAGCCCTGACAGTAGCAATCAGCCCCAGCATTTT. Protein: CASSPDSSNQPQHF.

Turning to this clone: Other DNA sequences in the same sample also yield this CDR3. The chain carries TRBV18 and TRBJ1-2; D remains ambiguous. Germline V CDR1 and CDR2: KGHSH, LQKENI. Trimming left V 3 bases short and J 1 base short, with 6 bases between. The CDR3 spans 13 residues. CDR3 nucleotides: TGTGCCAGCTCACCGGAGCTTAACTATGGCTACACCTTC. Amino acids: CASSPELNYGYTF.

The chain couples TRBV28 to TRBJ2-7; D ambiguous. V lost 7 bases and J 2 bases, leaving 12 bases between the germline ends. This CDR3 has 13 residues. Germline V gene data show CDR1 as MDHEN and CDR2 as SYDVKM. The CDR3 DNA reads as TGTGCCAGCAATCGTCCGCCTACCTACGAGCAGTACTTC. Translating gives CASNRPPTYEQYF.

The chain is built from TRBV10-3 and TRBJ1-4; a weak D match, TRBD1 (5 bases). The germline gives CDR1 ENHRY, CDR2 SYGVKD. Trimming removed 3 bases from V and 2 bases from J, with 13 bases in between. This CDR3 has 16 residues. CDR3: CAISEFFGGTNEKLFF. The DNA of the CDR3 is TGTGCCATCAGTGAATTTTTCGGGGGGACTAATGAAAAACTGTTTTTT.

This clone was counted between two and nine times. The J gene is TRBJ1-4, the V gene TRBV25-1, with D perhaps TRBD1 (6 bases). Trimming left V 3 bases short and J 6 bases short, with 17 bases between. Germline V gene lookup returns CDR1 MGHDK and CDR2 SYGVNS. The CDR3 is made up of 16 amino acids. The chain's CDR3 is CASSDPLGGRDEKLFF. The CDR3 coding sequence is TGTGCCAGCAGTGACCCTCTCGGGGGGCGCGATGAAAAACTGTTTTTT. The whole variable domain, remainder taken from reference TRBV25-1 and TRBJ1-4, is EADIYQTPRYLVIGTGKKITLECSQTMGHDKMYWYQQDPGMELHLIHYSYGVNSTEKGDLSSESTVSRIRTEHFPLTLESARPSHTSQYLCASSDPLGGRDEKLFFGSGTQLSVL.

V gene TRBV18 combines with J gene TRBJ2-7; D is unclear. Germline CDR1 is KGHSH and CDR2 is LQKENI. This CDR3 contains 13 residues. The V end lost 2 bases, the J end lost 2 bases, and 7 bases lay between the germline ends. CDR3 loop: CASSPGVPYEQYF. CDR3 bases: TGTGCCAGCTCACCAGGGGTTCCCTACGAGCAGTACTTC.

CDR3 protein: CASAATAGDTETQYF. DNA for the CDR3: TGTGCCAGCGCTGCCACTGCGGGGGACACAGAGACCCAGTACTTC. J is TRBJ2-5 and V is TRBV5-4; D is perhaps TRBD2 (7 bases). V was shortened by 7 bases and J by 4 bases, with 20 bases between the two germline ends. The CDR3 runs to 15 residues. Germline loops: CDR1 SGHNT, CDR2 YYREEE (reference sequence). Drawing the rest from reference TRBV5-4 and TRBJ2-5, the complete variable domain is ETGVTQSPTHLIKTRGQQVTLRCSSQSGHNTVSWYQQALGQGPQFIFQYYREEENGRGNFPPRFSGLQFPNYSSELNVNALELDDSALYLCASAATAGDTETQYFGPGTRLLVL.

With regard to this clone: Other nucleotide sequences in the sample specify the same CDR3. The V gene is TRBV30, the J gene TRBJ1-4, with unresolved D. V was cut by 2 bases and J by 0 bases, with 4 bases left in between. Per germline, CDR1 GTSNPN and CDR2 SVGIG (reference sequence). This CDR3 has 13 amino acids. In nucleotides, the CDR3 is TGTGCCTGGAGTCGTGCAACTAATGAAAAACTGTTTTTT. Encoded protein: CAWSRATNEKLFF.

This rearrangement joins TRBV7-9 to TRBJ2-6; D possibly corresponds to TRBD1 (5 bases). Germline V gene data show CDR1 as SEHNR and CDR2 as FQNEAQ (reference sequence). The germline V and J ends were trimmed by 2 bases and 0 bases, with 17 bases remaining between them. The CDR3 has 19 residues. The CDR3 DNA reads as TGTGCCAGCAGCTTAAGGGGAACTGTTAGTAGCTCTGGGGCCAACGTCCTGACTTTC. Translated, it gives CASSLRGTVSSSGANVLTF.

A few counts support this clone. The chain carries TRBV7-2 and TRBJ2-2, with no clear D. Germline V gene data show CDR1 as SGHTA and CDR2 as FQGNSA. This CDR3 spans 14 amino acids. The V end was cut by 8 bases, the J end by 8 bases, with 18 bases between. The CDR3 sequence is CASLTSNLGGELFF. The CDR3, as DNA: TGTGCCAGCTTAACCTCCAACCTCGGGGGGGAGCTGTTTTTT.

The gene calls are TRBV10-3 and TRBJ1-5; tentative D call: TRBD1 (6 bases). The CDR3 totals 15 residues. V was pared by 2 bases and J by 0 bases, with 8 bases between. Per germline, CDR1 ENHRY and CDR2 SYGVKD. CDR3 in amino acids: CAISEGQYSNQPQHF. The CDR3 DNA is TGTGCCATCAGTGAGGGACAGTATAGCAATCAGCCCCAGCATTTT.

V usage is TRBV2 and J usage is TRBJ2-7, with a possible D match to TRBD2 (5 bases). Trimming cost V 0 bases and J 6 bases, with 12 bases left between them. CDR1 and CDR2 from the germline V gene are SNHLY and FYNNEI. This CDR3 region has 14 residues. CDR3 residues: CASSEANRGFEQYF. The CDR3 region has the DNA TGTGCCAGCAGTGAAGCAAACCGAGGGTTCGAGCAGTACTTC.

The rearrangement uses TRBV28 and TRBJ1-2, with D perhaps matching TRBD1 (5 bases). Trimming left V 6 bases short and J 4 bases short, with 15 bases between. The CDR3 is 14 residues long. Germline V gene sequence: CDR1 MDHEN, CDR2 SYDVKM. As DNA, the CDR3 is TGTGCCAGCAGGTACCCGGGACTATCCTATGGCTACACCTTC. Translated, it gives CASRYPGLSYGYTF.

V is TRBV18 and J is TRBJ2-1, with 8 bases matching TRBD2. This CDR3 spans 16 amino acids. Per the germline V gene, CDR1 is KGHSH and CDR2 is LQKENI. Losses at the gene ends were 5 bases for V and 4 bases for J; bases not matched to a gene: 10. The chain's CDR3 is CASSLTGGPPYNEQFF. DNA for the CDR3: TGTGCCAGCTCATTAACGGGGGGGCCCCCATACAATGAGCAGTTCTTC.

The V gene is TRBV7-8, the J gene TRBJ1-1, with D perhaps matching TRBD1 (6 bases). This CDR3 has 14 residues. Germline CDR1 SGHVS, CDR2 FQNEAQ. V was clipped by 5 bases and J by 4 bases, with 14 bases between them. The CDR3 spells CASSRDPRGTEAFF. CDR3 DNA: TGTGCCAGCAGCAGGGACCCCAGGGGCACTGAAGCTTTCTTT.

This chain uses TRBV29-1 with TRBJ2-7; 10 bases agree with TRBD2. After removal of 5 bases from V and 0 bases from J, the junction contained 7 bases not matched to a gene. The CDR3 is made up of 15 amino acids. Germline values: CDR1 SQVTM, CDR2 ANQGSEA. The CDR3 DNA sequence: TGCAGCGTTCGGGGGACTAGCGCTAGCTCCTACGAGCAGTACTTC. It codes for CSVRGTSASSYEQYF.

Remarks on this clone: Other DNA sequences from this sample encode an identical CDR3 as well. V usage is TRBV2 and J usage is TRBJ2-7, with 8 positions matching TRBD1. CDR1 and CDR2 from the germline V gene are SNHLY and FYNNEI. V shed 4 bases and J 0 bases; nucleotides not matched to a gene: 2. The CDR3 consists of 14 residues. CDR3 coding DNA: TGTGCCAGCAGTGGACAGGGGAGCTCCTACGAGCAGTACTTC. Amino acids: CASSGQGSSYEQYF.

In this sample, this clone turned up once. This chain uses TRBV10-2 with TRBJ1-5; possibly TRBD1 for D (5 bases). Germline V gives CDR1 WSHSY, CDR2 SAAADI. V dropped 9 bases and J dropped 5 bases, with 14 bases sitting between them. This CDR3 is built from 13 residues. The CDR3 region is CASGGRGDQPQHF. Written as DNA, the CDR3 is TGCGCCAGTGGTGGGCGGGGCGATCAGCCCCAGCATTTT.

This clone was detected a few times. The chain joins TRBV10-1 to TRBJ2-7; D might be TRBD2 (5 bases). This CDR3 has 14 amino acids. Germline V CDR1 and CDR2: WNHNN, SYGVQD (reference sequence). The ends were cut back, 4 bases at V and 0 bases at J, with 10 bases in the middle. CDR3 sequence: CASSVSSLSYEQYF. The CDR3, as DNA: TGCGCCAGCAGTGTTTCTAGCCTCTCCTACGAGCAGTACTTC.

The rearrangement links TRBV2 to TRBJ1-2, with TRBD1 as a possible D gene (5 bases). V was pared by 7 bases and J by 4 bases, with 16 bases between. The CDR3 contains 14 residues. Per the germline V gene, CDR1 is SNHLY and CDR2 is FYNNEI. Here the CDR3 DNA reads TGTGCCAGCATCGAAGGGGCCTCTAGCTATGGCTACACCTTC. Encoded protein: CASIEGASSYGYTF.